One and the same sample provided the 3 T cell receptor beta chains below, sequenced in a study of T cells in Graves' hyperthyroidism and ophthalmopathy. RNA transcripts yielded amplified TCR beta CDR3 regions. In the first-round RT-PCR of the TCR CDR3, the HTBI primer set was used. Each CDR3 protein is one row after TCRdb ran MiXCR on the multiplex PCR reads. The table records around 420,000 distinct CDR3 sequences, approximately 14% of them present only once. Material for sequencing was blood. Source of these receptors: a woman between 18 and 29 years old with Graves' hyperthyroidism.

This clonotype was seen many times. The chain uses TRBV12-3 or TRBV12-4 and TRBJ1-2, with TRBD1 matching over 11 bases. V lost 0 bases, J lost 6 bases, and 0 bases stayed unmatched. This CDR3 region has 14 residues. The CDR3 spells CASSLADRGHGYTF. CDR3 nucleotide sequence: TGTGCCAGCAGTTTAGCGGACAGGGGGCATGGCTACACCTTC.

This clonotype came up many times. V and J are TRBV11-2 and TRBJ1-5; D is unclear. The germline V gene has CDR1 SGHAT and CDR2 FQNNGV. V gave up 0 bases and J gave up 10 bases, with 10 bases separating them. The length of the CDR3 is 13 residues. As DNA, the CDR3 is TGTGCCAGCAGCTTAGATCAGATGGCCCCCCAGCATTTT. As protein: CASSLDQMAPQHF.

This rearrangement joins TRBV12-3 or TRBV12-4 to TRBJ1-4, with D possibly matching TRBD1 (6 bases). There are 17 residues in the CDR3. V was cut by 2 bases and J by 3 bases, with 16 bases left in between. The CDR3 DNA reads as TGTGCCAGCAGTTTAACCCTTACAGGGTTGGCTAATGAAAAACTGTTTTTT. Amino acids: CASSLTLTGLANEKLFF.